The source of this TCR beta chain is a study of CD8 T cells in ankylosing spondylitis. On this clonotype itself: Its antigen is as yet unknown.

Making the TCR beta libraries involved quantitative 5'-RACE with molecular barcodes. In TCRdb, the 5' RACE reads were re-called with MiXCR into one record per CDR3 protein. The sample lists about 440,000 distinct CDR3 sequences, roughly 18% occurring once. The study's findings and limits: For ankylosing spondylitis blood, a TCR beta motif of under 10 highly homologous variants appeared characteristic. Previously reported in reactive arthritis synovial fluid and blood were some of the motif variants.

The CDR3 is 13 amino acids. CDR1 is SGHVS, CDR2 FQNEAQ, per germline. With 4 bases removed from V and 1 base from J, the gap between germline ends came to 7 bases. Input material: blood, either unsorted or a sorted T cell fraction (not recorded which). The V call is TRBV7-8, the J call TRBJ1-2, with a tentative D call TRBD1 (5 bases). This TCR was sampled from a male donor with ankylosing spondylitis. The CDR3 bases are TGTGCCAGCAGCTGGGGGGGTAACTATGGCTACACCTTC. As protein: CASSWGGNYGYTF.